The clone carrying this TCR beta chain has just one count. Assay used: immunoSEQ multiplex PCR; TCRdb lists only in-frame clones, some missing. The data hold 85,000 to 100,000 clones, with about 85% observed a single time. These data originate in a study of OX40 agonist ivuxolimab in advanced cancers. The sequence derives from an adult with an advanced solid tumor such as melanoma, head and neck, liver or kidney cancer. The source material was CD4+ or CD8+ T cells sorted from blood, sampled in a trial of the OX40 agonist ivuxolimab.

CDR3 in amino acids: CAWRRPGQGYEQYF. CDR3 coding DNA: TGTGCCTGGCGGCGCCCGGGACAGGGGTACGAGCAGTACTTC. V is TRBV30 and J is TRBJ2-5, with TRBD1 matching over 10 bases. The J call may be incorrect, as the DNA end agrees better with TRBJ2-7. The CDR3 consists of 14 residues. Germline CDR1 GTSNPN, CDR2 SVGIG (reference sequence).